This T cell receptor (beta chain) was found in a study of blood T cell repertoires in COVID-19. Profiled with immunoSEQ multiplex PCR; TCRdb holds only in-frame clones, not every one. The sample lists 200,000 or so clones; 89% were seen once. Either two negative PCRs, clearance, or symptom resolution qualified Cohort 3 donors as recovered. CDR3 length equals 12 residues. V lost 1 base and J 5 bases, leaving 6 bases between the germline ends. Germline assignment: CDR1 SEHNR and CDR2 FQNEAQ (reference sequence). This receptor was obtained from a woman between 18 and 29 years old who had recovered from COVID-19. The genes are TRBV7-9 and TRBJ2-7; D is unresolved. Material for sequencing was PBMCs or T cells enriched from blood (not recorded which). The CDR3 loop is CASSLGRNEQYF. DNA of the CDR3: TGTGCCAGCAGCTTAGGCAGGAACGAGCAGTACTTC. The full variable domain, rest sourced from reference TRBV7-9 and TRBJ2-7, is DTGVSQNPRHKITKRGQNVTFRCDPISEHNRLYWYRQTLGQGPEFLTYFQNEAQLEKSRLLSDRFSAERPKGSFSTLEIQRTEQGDSAMYLCASSLGRNEQYFGPGTRLTVT.